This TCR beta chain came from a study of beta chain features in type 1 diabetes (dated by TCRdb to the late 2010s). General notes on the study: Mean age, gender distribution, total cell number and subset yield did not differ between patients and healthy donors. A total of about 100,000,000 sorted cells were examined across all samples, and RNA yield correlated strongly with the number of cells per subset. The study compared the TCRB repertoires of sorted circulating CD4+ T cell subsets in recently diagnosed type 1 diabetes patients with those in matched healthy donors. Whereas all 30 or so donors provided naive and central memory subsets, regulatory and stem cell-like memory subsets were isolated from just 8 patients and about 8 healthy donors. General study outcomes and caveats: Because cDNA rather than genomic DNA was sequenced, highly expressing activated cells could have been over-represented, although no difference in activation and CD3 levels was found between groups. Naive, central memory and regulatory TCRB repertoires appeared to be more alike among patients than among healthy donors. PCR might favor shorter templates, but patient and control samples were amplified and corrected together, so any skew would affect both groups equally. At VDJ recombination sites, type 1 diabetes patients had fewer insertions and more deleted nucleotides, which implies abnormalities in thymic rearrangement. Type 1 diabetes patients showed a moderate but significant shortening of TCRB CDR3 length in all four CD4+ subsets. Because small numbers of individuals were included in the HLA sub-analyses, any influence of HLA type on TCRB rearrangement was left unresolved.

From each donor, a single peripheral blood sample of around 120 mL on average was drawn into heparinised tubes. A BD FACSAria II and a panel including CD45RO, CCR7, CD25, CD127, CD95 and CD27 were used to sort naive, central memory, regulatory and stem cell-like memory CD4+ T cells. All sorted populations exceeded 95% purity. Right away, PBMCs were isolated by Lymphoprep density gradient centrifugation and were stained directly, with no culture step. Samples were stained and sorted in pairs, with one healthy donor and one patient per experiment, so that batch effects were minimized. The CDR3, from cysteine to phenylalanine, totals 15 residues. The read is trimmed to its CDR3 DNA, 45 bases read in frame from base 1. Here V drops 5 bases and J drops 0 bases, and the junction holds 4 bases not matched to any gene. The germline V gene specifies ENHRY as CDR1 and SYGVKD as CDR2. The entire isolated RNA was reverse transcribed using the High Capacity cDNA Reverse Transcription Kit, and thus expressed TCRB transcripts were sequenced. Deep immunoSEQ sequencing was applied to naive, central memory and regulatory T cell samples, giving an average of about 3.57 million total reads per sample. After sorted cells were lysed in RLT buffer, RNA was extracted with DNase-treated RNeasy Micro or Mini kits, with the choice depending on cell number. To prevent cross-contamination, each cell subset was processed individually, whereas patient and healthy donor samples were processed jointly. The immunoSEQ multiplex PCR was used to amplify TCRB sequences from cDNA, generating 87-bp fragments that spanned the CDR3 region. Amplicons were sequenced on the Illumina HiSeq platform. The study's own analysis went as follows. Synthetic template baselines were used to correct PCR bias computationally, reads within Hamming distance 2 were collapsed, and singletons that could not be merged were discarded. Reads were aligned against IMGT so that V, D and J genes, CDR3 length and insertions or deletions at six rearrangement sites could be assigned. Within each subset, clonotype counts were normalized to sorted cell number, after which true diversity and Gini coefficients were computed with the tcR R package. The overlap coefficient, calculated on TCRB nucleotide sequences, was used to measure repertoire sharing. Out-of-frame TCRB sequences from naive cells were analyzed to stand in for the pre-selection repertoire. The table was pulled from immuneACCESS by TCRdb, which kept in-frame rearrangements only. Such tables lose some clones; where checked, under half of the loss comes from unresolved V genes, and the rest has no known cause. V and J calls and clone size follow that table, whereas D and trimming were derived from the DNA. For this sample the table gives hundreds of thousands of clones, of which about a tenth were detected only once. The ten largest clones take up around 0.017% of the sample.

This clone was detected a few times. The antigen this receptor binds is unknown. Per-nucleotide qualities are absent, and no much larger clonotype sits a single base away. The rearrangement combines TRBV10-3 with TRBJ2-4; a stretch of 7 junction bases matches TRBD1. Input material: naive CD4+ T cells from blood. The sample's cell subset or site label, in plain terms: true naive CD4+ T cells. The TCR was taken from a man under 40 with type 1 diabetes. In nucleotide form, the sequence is TGTGCCATCAGTACAGGGGCCCTAGCCAAAAACATTCAGTACTTC. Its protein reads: CAISTGALAKNIQYF.